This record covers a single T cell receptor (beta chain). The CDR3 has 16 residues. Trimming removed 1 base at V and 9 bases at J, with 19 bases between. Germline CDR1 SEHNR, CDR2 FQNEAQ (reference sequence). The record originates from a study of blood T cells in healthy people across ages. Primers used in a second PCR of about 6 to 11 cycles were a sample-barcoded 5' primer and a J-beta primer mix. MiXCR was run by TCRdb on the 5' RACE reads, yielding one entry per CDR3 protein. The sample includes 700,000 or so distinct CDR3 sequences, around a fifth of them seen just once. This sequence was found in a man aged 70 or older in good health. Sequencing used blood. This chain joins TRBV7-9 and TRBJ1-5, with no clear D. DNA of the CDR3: TGTGCCAGCAGCTTAGGTTCGGGAGGTGAAGGGCTGCCCCAGCATTTT. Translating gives CASSLGSGGEGLPQHF.